This TCR beta chain was identified in a study of cytomegalovirus exposure and HLA in healthy donors. Looking at the study overall: Most genotyped donors, around four fifths of some 400, had Caucasian-associated genetic ancestry.

The PCR made use of 60 Vbeta and 13 Jbeta primers. Assay: immunoSEQ multiplex PCR; the TCRdb copy retains only in-frame clones and omits some. The table includes around 110,000 clones, around 86% detected once. The CDR3 extends over 14 amino acids. Trimming cost V 8 bases and J 7 bases, with 18 bases left between them. CDR1 is SNHLY, CDR2 FYNNEI, per germline. This clonotype originated in a woman aged 30 to 39 in good health and CMV-seronegative. This rearrangement joins TRBV2 to TRBJ2-1, with D possibly being TRBD2 (6 bases). Material for sequencing was PBMCs. In DNA, the CDR3 is TGTGCCAGCCAGAGGCGGGACCTACTAAATGAGCAGTTCTTC. Encoded protein: CASQRRDLLNEQFF. The full variable domain, its missing parts supplied by reference TRBV2 and TRBJ2-1, is EPEVTQTPSHQVTQMGQEVILRCVPISNHLYFYWYRQILGQKVEFLVSFYNNEISEKSEIFDDQFSVERPDGSNFTLKIRSTKLEDSAMYFCASQRRDLLNEQFFGPGTRLTVL.